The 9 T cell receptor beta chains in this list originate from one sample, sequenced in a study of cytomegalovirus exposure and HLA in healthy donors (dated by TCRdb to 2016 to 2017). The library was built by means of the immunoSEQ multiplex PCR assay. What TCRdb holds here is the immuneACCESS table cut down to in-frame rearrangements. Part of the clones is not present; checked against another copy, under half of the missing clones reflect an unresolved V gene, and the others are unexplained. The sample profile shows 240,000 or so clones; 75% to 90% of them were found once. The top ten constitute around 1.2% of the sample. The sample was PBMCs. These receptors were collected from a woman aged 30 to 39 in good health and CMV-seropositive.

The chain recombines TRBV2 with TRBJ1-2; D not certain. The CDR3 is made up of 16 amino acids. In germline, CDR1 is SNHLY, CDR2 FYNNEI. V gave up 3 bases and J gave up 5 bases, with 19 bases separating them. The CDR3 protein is CASSDPGVVAGYGYTF. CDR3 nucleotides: TGTGCCAGCAGTGATCCAGGTGTCGTAGCGGGATATGGCTACACCTTC.

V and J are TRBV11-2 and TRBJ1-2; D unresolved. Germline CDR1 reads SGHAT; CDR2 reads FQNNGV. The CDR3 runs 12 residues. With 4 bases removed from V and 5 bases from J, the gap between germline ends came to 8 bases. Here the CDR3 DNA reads TGTGCCAGCAGCTCACTTGGTTATGGCTACACCTTC. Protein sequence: CASSSLGYGYTF. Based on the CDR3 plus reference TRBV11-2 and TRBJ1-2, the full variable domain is EAGVAQSPRYKIIEKRQSVAFWCNPISGHATLYWYQQILGQGPKLLIQFQNNGVVDDSQLPKDRFSAERLKGVDSTLKIQPAKLEDSAVYLCASSSLGYGYTFGSGTRLTVV.

CDR3 nucleotide sequence: TGTGCCAGTAGTCTCTCCCCCAGCGGAGGGGGCGGCTCCTACGAGCAGTACTTC. Translation: CASSLSPSGGGGSYEQYF. This chain connects TRBV19 to TRBJ2-7, with a weak D call TRBD1 (7 bases). This CDR3 region has 18 residues. Germline values: CDR1 LNHDA, CDR2 SQIVND (reference sequence). Trimming stripped 5 bases from V and 0 bases from J, with 23 bases between.

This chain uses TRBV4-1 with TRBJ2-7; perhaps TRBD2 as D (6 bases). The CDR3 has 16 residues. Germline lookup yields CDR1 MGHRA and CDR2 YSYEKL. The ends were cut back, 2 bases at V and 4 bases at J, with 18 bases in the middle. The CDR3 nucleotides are TGCGCCAGCAGCCAAAACCTCAACGGGAGACTGTACGAGCAGTACTTC. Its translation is CASSQNLNGRLYEQYF.

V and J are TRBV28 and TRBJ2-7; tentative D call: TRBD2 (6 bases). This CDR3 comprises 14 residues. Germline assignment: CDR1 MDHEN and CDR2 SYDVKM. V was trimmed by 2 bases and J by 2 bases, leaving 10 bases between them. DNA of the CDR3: TGTGCCAGCAGTTTAGCGGGACCTCCCTACGAGCAGTACTTC. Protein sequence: CASSLAGPPYEQYF. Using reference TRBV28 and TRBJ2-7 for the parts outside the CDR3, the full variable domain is DVKVTQSSRYLVKRTGEKVFLECVQDMDHENMFWYRQDPGLGLRLIYFSYDVKMKEKGDIPEGYSVSREKKERFSLILESASTNQTSMYLCASSLAGPPYEQYFGPGTRLTVT.

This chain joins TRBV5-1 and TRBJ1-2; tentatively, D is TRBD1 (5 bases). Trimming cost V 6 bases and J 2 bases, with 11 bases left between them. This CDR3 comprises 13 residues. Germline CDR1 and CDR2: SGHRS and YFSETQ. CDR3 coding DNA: TGCGCCAGCACCCCGGGGGGGAACTATGGCTACACCTTC. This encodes CASTPGGNYGYTF.

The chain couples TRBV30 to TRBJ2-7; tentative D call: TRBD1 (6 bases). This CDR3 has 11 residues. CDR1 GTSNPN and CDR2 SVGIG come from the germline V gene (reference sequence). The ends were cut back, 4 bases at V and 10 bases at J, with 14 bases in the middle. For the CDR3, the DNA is TGTGCCTGGAAAGGGGGAACGAAACAGTACTTC. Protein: CAWKGGTKQYF.

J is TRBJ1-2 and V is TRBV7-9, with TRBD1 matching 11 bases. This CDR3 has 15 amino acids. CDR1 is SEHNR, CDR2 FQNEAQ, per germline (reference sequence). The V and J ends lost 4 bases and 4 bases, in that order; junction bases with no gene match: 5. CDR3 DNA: TGTGCCAGCAGCTCGGGGACAGGGGGAGCCTATGGCTACACCTTC. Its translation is CASSSGTGGAYGYTF.

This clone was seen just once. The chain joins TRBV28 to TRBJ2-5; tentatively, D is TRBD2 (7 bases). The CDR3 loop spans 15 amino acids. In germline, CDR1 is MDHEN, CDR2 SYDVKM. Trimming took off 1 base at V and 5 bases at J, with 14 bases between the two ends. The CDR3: CASSLLMGGAETQYF. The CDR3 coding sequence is TGTGCCAGCAGTTTATTAATGGGGGGGGCTGAGACCCAGTACTTC.